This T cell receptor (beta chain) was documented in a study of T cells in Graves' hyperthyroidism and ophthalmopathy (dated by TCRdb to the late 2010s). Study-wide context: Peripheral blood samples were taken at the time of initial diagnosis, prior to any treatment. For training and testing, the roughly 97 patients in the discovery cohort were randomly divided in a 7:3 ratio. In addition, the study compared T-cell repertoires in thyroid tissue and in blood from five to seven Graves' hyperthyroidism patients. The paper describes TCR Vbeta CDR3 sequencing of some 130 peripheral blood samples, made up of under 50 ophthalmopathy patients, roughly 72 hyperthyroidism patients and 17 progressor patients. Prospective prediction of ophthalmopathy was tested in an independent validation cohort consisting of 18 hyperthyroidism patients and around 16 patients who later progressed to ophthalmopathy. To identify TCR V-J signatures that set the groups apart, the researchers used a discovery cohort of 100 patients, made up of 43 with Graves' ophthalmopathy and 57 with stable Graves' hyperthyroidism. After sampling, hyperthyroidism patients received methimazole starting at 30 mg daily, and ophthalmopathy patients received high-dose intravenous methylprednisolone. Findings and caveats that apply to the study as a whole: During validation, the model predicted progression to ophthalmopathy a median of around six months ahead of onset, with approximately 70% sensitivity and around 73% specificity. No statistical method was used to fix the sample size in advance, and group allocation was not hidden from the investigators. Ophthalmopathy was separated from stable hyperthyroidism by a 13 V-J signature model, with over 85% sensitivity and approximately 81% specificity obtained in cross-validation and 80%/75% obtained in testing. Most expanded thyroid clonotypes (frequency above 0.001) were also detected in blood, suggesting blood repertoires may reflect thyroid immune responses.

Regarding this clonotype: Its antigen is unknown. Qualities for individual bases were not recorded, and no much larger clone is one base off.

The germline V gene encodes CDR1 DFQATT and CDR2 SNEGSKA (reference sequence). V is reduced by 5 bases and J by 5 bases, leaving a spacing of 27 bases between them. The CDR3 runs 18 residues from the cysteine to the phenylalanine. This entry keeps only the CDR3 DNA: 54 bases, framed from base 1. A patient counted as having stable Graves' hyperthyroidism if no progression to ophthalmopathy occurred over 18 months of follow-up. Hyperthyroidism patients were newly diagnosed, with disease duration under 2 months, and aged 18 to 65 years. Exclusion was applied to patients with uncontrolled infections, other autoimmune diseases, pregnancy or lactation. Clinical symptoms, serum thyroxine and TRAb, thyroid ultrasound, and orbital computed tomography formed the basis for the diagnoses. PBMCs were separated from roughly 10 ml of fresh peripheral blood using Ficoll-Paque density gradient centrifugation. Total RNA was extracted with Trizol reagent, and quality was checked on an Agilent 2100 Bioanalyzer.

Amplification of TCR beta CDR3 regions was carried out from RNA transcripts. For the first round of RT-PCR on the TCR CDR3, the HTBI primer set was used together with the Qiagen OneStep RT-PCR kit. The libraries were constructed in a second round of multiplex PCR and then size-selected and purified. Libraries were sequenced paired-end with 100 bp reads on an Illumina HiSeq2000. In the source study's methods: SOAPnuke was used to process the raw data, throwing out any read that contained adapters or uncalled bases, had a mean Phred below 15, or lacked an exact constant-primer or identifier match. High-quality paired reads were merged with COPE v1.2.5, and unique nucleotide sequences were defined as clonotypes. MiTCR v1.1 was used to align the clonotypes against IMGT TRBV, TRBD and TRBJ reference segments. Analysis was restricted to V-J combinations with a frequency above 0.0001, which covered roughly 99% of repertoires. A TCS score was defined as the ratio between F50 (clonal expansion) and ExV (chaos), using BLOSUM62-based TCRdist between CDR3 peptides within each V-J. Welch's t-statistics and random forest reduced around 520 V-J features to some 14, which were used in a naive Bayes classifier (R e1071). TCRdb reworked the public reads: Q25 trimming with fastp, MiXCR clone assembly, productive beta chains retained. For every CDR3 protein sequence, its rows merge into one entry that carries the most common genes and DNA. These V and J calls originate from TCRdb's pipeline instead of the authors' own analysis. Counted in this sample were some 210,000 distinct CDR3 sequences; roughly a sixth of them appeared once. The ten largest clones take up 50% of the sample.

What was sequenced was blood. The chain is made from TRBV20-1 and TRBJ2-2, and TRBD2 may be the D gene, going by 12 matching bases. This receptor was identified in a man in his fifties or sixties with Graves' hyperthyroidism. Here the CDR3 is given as CSAWDRGVLAGGTGELFF. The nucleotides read TGCAGTGCTTGGGACAGGGGGGTGCTAGCGGGAGGGACCGGGGAGCTGTTTTTT.